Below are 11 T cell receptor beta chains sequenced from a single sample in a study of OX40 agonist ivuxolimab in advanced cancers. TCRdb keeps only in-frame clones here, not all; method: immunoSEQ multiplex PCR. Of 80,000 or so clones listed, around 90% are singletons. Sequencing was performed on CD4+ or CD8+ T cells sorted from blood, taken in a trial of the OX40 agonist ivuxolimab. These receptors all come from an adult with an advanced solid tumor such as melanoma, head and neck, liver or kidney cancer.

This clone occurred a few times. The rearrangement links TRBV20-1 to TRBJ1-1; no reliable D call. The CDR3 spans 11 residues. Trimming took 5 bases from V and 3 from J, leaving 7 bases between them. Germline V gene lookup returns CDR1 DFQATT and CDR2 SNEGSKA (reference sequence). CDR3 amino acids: CSAELYTEAFF. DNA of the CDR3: TGCAGTGCTGAGCTCTACACTGAAGCTTTCTTT.

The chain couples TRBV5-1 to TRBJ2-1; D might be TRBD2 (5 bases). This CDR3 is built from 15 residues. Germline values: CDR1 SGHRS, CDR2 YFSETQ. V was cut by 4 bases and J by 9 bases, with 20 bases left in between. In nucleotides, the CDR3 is TGCGCCAGCAGCGCGGGCGGCTACCGAGCCATTGAGCAGTTCTTC. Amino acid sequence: CASSAGGYRAIEQFF.

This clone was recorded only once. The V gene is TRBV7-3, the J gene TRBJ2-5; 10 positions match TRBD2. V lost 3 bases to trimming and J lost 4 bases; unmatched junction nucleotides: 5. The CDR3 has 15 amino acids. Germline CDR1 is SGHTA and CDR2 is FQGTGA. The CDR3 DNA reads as TGTGCCAGCAGCTTGGTAGCGGGGGGCCGAGAGACCCAGTACTTC. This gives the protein CASSLVAGGRETQYF.

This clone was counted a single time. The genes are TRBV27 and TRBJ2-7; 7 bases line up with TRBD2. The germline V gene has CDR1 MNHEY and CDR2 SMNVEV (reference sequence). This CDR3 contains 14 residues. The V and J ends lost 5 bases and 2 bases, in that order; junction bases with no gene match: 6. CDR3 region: CASSQPSGAYEQYF. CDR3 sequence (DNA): TGTGCCAGCAGTCAACCGAGCGGGGCCTACGAGCAGTACTTC.

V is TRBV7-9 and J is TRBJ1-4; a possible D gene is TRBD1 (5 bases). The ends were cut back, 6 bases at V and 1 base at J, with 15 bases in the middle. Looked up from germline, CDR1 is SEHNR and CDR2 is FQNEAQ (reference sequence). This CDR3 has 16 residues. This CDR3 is CASRPLGGGTNEKLFF. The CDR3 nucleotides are TGTGCCAGCAGACCCCTCGGGGGTGGAACTAATGAAAAACTGTTTTTT.

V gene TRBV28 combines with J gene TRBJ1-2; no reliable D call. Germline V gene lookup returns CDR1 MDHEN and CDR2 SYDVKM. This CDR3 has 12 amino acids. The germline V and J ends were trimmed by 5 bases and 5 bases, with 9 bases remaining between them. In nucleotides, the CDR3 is TGTGCCAGCAGTAGGACGGATTATGGCTACACCTTC. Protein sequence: CASSRTDYGYTF.

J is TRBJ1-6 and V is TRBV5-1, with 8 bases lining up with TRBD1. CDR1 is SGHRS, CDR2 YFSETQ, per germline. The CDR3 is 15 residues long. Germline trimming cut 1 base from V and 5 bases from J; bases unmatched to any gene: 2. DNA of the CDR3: TGCGCCAGCAGCTTGCACAGGGGGGATAATTCACCCCTCCACTTT. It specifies CASSLHRGDNSPLHF.

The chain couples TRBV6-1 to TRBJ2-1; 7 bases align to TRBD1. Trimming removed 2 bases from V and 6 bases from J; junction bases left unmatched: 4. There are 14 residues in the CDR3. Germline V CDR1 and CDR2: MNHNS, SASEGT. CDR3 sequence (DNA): TGTGCCAGCAGTGAATTACCAGGGGGCAATGAGCAGTTCTTC. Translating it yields CASSELPGGNEQFF.

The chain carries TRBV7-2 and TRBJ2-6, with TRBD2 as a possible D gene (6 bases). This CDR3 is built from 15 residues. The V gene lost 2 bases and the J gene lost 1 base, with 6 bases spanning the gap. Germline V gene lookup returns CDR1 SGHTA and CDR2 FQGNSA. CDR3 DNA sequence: TGTGCCAGCAGCTTAAGCGGGTCTGGGGCCAACGTCCTGACTTTC. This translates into CASSLSGSGANVLTF.

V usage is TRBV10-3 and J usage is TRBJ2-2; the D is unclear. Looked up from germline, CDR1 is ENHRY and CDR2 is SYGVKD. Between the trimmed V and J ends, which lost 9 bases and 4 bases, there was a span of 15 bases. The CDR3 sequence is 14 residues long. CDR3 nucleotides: TGTGCCATGGGAACGGAAGGATCCACCGGGGAGCTGTTTTTT. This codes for CAMGTEGSTGELFF.

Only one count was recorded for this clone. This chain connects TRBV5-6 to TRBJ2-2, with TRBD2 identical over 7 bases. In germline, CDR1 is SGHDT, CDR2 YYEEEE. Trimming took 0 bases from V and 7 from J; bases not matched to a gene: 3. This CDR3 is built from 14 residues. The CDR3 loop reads CASSLGLADGELFF. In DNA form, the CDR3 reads TGTGCCAGCAGCTTGGGTCTAGCGGACGGGGAGCTGTTTTTT.